Listed below are T cell receptor beta chains from one sample, sequenced in a study of T cells in Graves' hyperthyroidism and ophthalmopathy. From the multiplex PCR reads, TCRdb called clonotypes with MiXCR, one entry per CDR3 protein. This sample has roughly 500,000 distinct CDR3 sequences, with around a quarter found just once. Sequenced material: blood. These receptor sequences come from a woman in her twenties or thirties with Graves' ophthalmopathy. CDR3s include the opening cysteine and the closing phenylalanine or tryptophan. Fields, in order: D gene, clone size, V gene, J gene, CDR3 DNA, CDR3 protein. The D gene is left open where the match is weak. Where a row states a size, it is once, few, many or the class of an expanded clone; other rows omit it.

D gene: -; clone size: few; V gene: TRBV27; J gene: TRBJ2-1; CDR3 DNA: TGTGCCAGCAGTTTAAGTATGGATTACAATGAGCAGTTCTTC; CDR3 protein: CASSLSMDYNEQFF
D gene: TRBD1; clone size: -; V gene: TRBV20-1; J gene: TRBJ2-7; CDR3 DNA: TGCAGTGCTGGTTTCCGGGACAGGGTTAGTTCGGTCGAGCAGTACTTC; CDR3 protein: CSAGFRDRVSSVEQYF
D gene: -; clone size: many; V gene: TRBV7-3; J gene: TRBJ1-1; CDR3 DNA: TGTGCCAGCAGCTTAGGGGGAGGGGCTGAAGCTTTCTTT; CDR3 protein: CASSLGGGAEAFF
D gene: -; clone size: many; V gene: TRBV11-1; J gene: TRBJ2-7; CDR3 DNA: TGTGCCAGCAGCTTAGCGCGGAACCCCCCCTCCTACGAGCAGTACTTC; CDR3 protein: CASSLARNPPSYEQYF
D gene: -; clone size: -; V gene: TRBV28; J gene: TRBJ1-2; CDR3 DNA: TGTGCCAGCACCTTGTTGTTGAGTGCAGGGAATTATGGCTACACCTTC; CDR3 protein: CASTLLLSAGNYGYTF
D gene: -; clone size: -; V gene: TRBV18; J gene: TRBJ1-5; CDR3 DNA: TGTGCCAGCTCACCCCTAACTTTAGGGCCGGGACAGCCCCAGCATTTT; CDR3 protein: CASSPLTLGPGQPQHF
D gene: -; clone size: -; V gene: TRBV7-9; J gene: TRBJ1-2; CDR3 DNA: TGTGCCAGCAGCTTAATTGGGGAGCGCTATGGCTACACCTTC; CDR3 protein: CASSLIGERYGYTF
D gene: -; clone size: -; V gene: TRBV12-3/TRBV12-4; J gene: TRBJ1-1; CDR3 DNA: TGTGCCAGCAGTTTTGCAGCGATAACCACTGAAGCTTTCTTT; CDR3 protein: CASSFAAITTEAFF
D gene: -; clone size: few; V gene: TRBV15; J gene: TRBJ2-5; CDR3 DNA: TGTGCCACCACCCCTTCTGGGGGACAACAAGAGACCCAGTACTTC; CDR3 protein: CATTPSGGQQETQYF
D gene: TRBD1; clone size: many; V gene: TRBV12-3/TRBV12-4; J gene: TRBJ1-1; CDR3 DNA: TGTGCCAGCAGACCTGGACAGGCGGGTCGTGAAGCTTTCTTT; CDR3 protein: CASRPGQAGREAFF
D gene: -; clone size: -; V gene: TRBV11-2; J gene: TRBJ1-2; CDR3 DNA: TGTGCCAGCAGCTTAGATCGCGGGGAGATCTATGGCTACACCTTC; CDR3 protein: CASSLDRGEIYGYTF
D gene: -; clone size: many; V gene: TRBV6-5; J gene: TRBJ2-7; CDR3 DNA: TGTGCCAGCAGGGCGGAGAGATACCACGAGCAGTACTTC; CDR3 protein: CASRAERYHEQYF
D gene: -; clone size: -; V gene: TRBV12-3/TRBV12-4; J gene: TRBJ2-7; CDR3 DNA: TGTGCCAGCAGTCCGCCCCCCGGGAGTGATTACGAGCAGTACTTC; CDR3 protein: CASSPPPGSDYEQYF
D gene: -; clone size: many; V gene: TRBV6-6; J gene: TRBJ1-5; CDR3 DNA: TGTGCCCCCAGTTGCGGATATCAGCCCCAGCATTTT; CDR3 protein: CAPSCGYQPQHF
D gene: TRBD2; clone size: many; V gene: TRBV28; J gene: TRBJ2-2; CDR3 DNA: TGTGCCAGCAGCCGTAATTCCTGGACTAGCGGCGGGGAGCTGTTTTTT; CDR3 protein: CASSRNSWTSGGELFF
D gene: -; clone size: many; V gene: TRBV28; J gene: TRBJ2-2; CDR3 DNA: TGTGCCAGCAGAATGACGCTCCTGACCGGGGAGCTGTTTTTT; CDR3 protein: CASRMTLLTGELFF
D gene: TRBD1; clone size: many; V gene: TRBV20-1; J gene: TRBJ1-1; CDR3 DNA: TGCAGTGCTCCTTCAGGGGGGTCGATCACTGAAGCTTTCTTT; CDR3 protein: CSAPSGGSITEAFF
D gene: TRBD1; clone size: many; V gene: TRBV6-2/TRBV6-3; J gene: TRBJ1-2; CDR3 DNA: TGTGCCAGCAGTTACTCGGAGACAGGGAACTATGGCTACACCTTC; CDR3 protein: CASSYSETGNYGYTF
D gene: TRBD2; clone size: few; V gene: TRBV5-1; J gene: TRBJ2-5; CDR3 DNA: TGCGCCAGCATGGCTAGCGGGGCAGGAGAGACCCAGTACTTC; CDR3 protein: CASMASGAGETQYF
D gene: -; clone size: many; V gene: TRBV12-3/TRBV12-4; J gene: TRBJ2-7; CDR3 DNA: TGTGCCAGCAGTCTAAGAGGGGGGGGGACCTACGAGCAGTACTTC; CDR3 protein: CASSLRGGGTYEQYF
D gene: TRBD2; clone size: many; V gene: TRBV7-8; J gene: TRBJ2-7; CDR3 DNA: TGTGCCAGCAGCTTTCGGGGGGAGGACGAGCAGTACTTC; CDR3 protein: CASSFRGEDEQYF
D gene: -; clone size: few; V gene: TRBV12-3/TRBV12-4; J gene: TRBJ1-6; CDR3 DNA: TGTGCCAGCAGCGGGGGGGGCGGTTATTCACCCCTCCACTTT; CDR3 protein: CASSGGGGYSPLHF